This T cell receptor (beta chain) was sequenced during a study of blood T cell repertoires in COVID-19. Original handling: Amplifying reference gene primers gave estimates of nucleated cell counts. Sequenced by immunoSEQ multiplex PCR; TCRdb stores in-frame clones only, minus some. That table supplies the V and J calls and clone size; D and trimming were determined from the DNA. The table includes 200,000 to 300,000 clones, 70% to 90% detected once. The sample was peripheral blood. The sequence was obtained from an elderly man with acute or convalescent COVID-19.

CDR3 amino acids: CASSLGTGGLGTEAFF. The DNA of the CDR3 is TGTGCCAGCAGTTTAGGGACAGGGGGTTTGGGCACTGAAGCTTTCTTT. The gene calls are TRBV28 and TRBJ1-1, with 11 bases identical to TRBD1. Germline V gene lookup returns CDR1 MDHEN and CDR2 SYDVKM. The CDR3 sequence is 16 residues long. With V trimmed by 2 bases and J by 4 bases, 6 bases remained unmatched.